Following are 25 T cell receptor beta chains from one sample sequenced in a study of OX40 agonist ivuxolimab in advanced cancers. Data came from immunoSEQ multiplex PCR; TCRdb stores just in-frame clones and leaves some out. The profile shows some 90,000 clones, around 87% of them singletons. The sample here was CD4+ or CD8+ T cells sorted from blood, taken in a trial of the OX40 agonist ivuxolimab. Receptors were obtained from an adult with an advanced solid tumor such as melanoma, head and neck, liver or kidney cancer.

This chain links TRBV5-5 with TRBJ1-1, with D possibly matching TRBD1 (5 bases). Germline lookup yields CDR1 SGHKS and CDR2 YYEKEE (reference sequence). V lost 0 bases and J lost 5, with 8 bases in between. This CDR3 is 13 amino acids long. The CDR3 DNA reads TGTGCCAGCAGCTTGGAGGGGCAAACTGAAGCTTTCTTT. Protein: CASSLEGQTEAFF.

The rearrangement uses TRBV6-5 and TRBJ1-4; tentative D call: TRBD1 (6 bases). V was shortened by 6 bases and J by 2 bases, with 10 bases between the two germline ends. Germline V lookup: CDR1 MNHEY, CDR2 SVGAGI. The CDR3 is 14 amino acids. The CDR3 coding sequence is TGTGCCAGCAGCCCTACAGGGACTAATGAAAAACTGTTTTTT. This sequence encodes CASSPTGTNEKLFF.

This CDR3 reads CASSLDGNMNTEAFF. The CDR3 region has the DNA TGTGCCAGCAGTTTAGATGGAAATATGAACACTGAAGCTTTCTTT. This sequence joins TRBV6-5 and TRBJ1-1, with no clear D. The ends were cut back, 4 bases at V and 0 bases at J, with 12 bases in the middle. The CDR3 is 15 amino acids. Germline V gene lookup returns CDR1 MNHEY and CDR2 SVGAGI.

The chain's CDR3 is CASRSGGQPQHF. CDR3 nucleotide sequence: TGTGCCAGCAGATCAGGTGGTCAGCCCCAGCATTTT. The J gene is TRBJ1-5, the V gene TRBV28; no clear D gene. Trimming shortened V by 6 bases and J by 6 bases, and 9 bases separated the two germline ends. CDR1 and CDR2 from the germline V gene are MDHEN and SYDVKM. The CDR3 is 12 residues long.

V is TRBV30 and J is TRBJ1-1, with D perhaps TRBD1 (6 bases). CDR3 size: 13 residues. Germline CDR1 is GTSNPN and CDR2 is SVGIG (reference sequence). Trimming stripped 4 bases from V and 3 bases from J, with 12 bases between. CDR3 bases: TGTGCCTGGAACCTGAGGGGGGACACTGAAGCTTTCTTT. Translated: CAWNLRGDTEAFF.

The chain employs TRBV7-3 and TRBJ2-7; no firm D call. Per the germline V gene, CDR1 is SGHTA and CDR2 is FQGTGA. Trimming removed 5 bases at V and 1 base at J, with 15 bases between. This CDR3 region has 15 residues. In nucleotides, the CDR3 is TGTGCCAGCAGCCCGGACCCGCAGCCATCCTACGAGCAGTACTTC. Encoded protein: CASSPDPQPSYEQYF.

The rearrangement uses TRBV28 and TRBJ2-1; 7 positions agree with TRBD1. CDR1 and CDR2 (germline): MDHEN, SYDVKM. The V and J ends lost 2 bases and 4 bases, in that order; junction bases with no gene match: 2. The CDR3 is made up of 14 amino acids. In DNA form, the CDR3 reads TGTGCCAGCAGTTTAGGACAGGCTTACAATGAGCAGTTCTTC. Its protein is CASSLGQAYNEQFF.

This sequence joins TRBV5-6 and TRBJ1-4; D unclear. In germline, CDR1 is SGHDT, CDR2 YYEEEE. V lost 3 bases, J lost 6 bases, and 6 bases lay in between. The CDR3 is 12 amino acids. The CDR3 DNA follows: TGTGCCAGCAGCTCCCTGTATGAAAAACTGTTTTTT. It encodes CASSSLYEKLFF.

The rearrangement links TRBV7-2 to TRBJ1-2; perhaps TRBD1 as D (6 bases). The germline V gene encodes CDR1 SGHTA and CDR2 FQGNSA. The CDR3 covers 14 residues. Trimming stripped 0 bases from V and 8 bases from J, with 13 bases between. CDR3 DNA: TGTGCCAGCAGCTTAGCGGAACAGGGTTTAGGCTACACCTTC. Encoded protein: CASSLAEQGLGYTF. The whole variable domain, filled in from reference TRBV7-2 and TRBJ1-2, reads GAGVSQSPSNKVTEKGKDVELRCDPISGHTALYWYRQSLGQGLEFLIYFQGNSAPDKSGLPSDRFSAERTGGSVSTLTIQRTQQEDSAVYLCASSLAEQGLGYTFGSGTRLTVV.

This sequence joins TRBV6-5 and TRBJ1-5; the match to TRBD1 covers 8 bases. The V gene's germline CDR1 is MNHEY and CDR2 SVGAGI. Unmatched junction bases numbered 7, after V lost 7 bases and J lost 2 bases. CDR3 length: 15 residues. In DNA, the CDR3 is TGTGCCAGCACCGCAGACAGGGGTGGCAATCAGCCCCAGCATTTT. Amino acid sequence: CASTADRGGNQPQHF.

V gene TRBV5-1 combines with J gene TRBJ2-5; D is ambiguous. CDR1 is SGHRS, CDR2 YFSETQ, per germline. Trimming shortened V by 0 bases and J by 2 bases, and 8 bases separated the two germline ends. This CDR3 has 14 amino acids. The CDR3 sequence is CASSLGSSQETQYF. For the CDR3, the DNA is TGCGCCAGCAGCTTGGGGTCTTCGCAAGAGACCCAGTACTTC.

The chain employs TRBV6-5 and TRBJ2-1; no firm D call. Between the trimmed V and J ends, which lost 6 bases and 2 bases, there was a span of 11 bases. CDR3 length: 14 residues. Per the germline V gene, CDR1 is MNHEY and CDR2 is SVGAGI. CDR3 DNA: TGTGCCAGCAGAGGACGATCACCCTACAATGAGCAGTTCTTC. This sequence encodes CASRGRSPYNEQFF.

The V call is TRBV11-3, the J call TRBJ2-7, with TRBD1 matching 9 bases. This CDR3 has 15 residues. CDR1 SGHNT and CDR2 YENEEA come from the germline V gene. Germline trimming cut 4 bases from V and 4 bases from J; bases unmatched to any gene: 8. CDR3 nucleotide sequence: TGTGCCAGCAGCTACTCCCCGGGACAGGGTTACGAGCAGTACTTC. This sequence encodes CASSYSPGQGYEQYF.

The chain is built from TRBV7-9 and TRBJ1-2; TRBD1 is a possible D gene (6 bases). The CDR3 runs to 15 residues. Trimming removed 5 bases at V and 3 bases at J, with 16 bases between. Germline values: CDR1 SEHNR, CDR2 FQNEAQ (reference sequence). The CDR3 coding sequence is TGTGCCAGCAGCGAACAGGGTCTGAGGGACTATGGCTACACCTTC. Protein sequence: CASSEQGLRDYGYTF.

The chain recombines TRBV19 with TRBJ2-1; D is undetermined. Trimming stripped 4 bases from V and 4 bases from J, with 8 bases between. CDR3 length: 13 amino acids. Germline loops: CDR1 LNHDA, CDR2 SQIVND (reference sequence). The CDR3 region has the DNA TGTGCCAGTAGTAGGCCGCTGTACAATGAGCAGTTCTTC. The encoded protein is CASSRPLYNEQFF.

V and J are TRBV29-1 and TRBJ2-1, with 7 bases fitting TRBD1. The germline V gene encodes CDR1 SQVTM and CDR2 ANQGSEA. V shed 2 bases and J 6 bases; nucleotides not matched to a gene: 10. This CDR3 is built from 15 residues. The CDR3 reads CSVEKWGQRFNEQFF. The CDR3 nucleotides read TGCAGCGTTGAAAAATGGGGACAGAGGTTCAATGAGCAGTTCTTC.

This sequence joins TRBV5-1 and TRBJ2-1; D remains unclear. This CDR3 has 13 amino acids. Germline CDR1 reads SGHRS; CDR2 reads YFSETQ. The V and J ends lost 0 bases and 4 bases respectively, with 5 bases between them. The CDR3 reads CASSLAVYNEQFF. CDR3 bases: TGCGCCAGCAGCTTGGCCGTGTACAATGAGCAGTTCTTC.

The chain recombines TRBV7-8 with TRBJ2-5; no clear D. V was cut by 0 bases and J by 4 bases, with 9 bases left in between. Per germline, CDR1 SGHVS and CDR2 FQNEAQ. The CDR3 totals 14 residues. CDR3 region: CASSLAAKTETQYF. The CDR3 nucleotides read TGTGCCAGCAGCTTAGCGGCGAAGACAGAGACCCAGTACTTC.

The rearrangement uses TRBV29-1 and TRBJ1-1, with 8 bases fitting TRBD1. This CDR3 has 13 residues. The V gene end was trimmed by 6 bases and the J gene end by 2 bases; junction bases not matched to a gene: 5. Germline V gene sequence: CDR1 SQVTM, CDR2 ANQGSEA. In DNA form, the CDR3 reads TGCAGCGTCGAGGACAGGGCAAACACTGAAGCTTTCTTT. Translated: CSVEDRANTEAFF.

CDR3 bases: TGCGCCAGCAGCCAAGAGATGACTAGCGGCTACAATGAGCAGTTCTTC. Translating it yields CASSQEMTSGYNEQFF. The J gene is TRBJ2-1, the V gene TRBV4-1; 9 bases are a match to TRBD2. Looked up from germline, CDR1 is MGHRA and CDR2 is YSYEKL. Trimming removed 0 bases from V and 3 bases from J; junction bases left unmatched: 3. This CDR3 is built from 16 residues.

The CDR3 sequence is CASGEASSYEQYF. In DNA form, the CDR3 reads TGTGCCAGCGGAGAGGCCAGCTCCTACGAGCAGTACTTC. The V and J genes are TRBV6-5 and TRBJ2-7; unclear D gene. Trimming cost V 8 bases and J 0 bases, with 11 bases left between them. The CDR3 contains 13 residues. Per germline, CDR1 MNHEY and CDR2 SVGAGI.

This clone has a handful of counts. The CDR3 DNA reads TGTGCCGGAGGGGGCTTCTCCTACAATGAGCAGTTCTTC. Amino acid sequence: CAGGGFSYNEQFF. The chain joins TRBV6-1 to TRBJ2-1; tentative D call: TRBD1 (7 bases). V gave up 11 bases and J gave up 0 bases, with 11 bases separating them. This CDR3 has 13 amino acids. Germline V gives CDR1 MNHNS, CDR2 SASEGT.

The chain combines TRBV5-1 with TRBJ2-1, with TRBD2 matching over 7 bases. V was clipped by 0 bases and J by 6 bases; unmatched bases: 9. The germline V gene has CDR1 SGHRS and CDR2 YFSETQ. The CDR3 spans 16 residues. For the CDR3, the DNA is TGCGCCAGCAGCTTGGAGGGCGGGAGAAGGTTCAATGAGCAGTTCTTC. Residues: CASSLEGGRRFNEQFF.

The rearrangement uses TRBV10-1 and TRBJ2-3; 7 bases are a match to TRBD2. V gave up 4 bases and J gave up 1 base; unmatched junction bases: 5. Germline values: CDR1 WNHNN, CDR2 SYGVQD (reference sequence). CDR3 length: 15 residues. The CDR3 coding sequence is TGCGCCAGCAGTGTAGGTAGCGGGCGCACAGATACGCAGTATTTT. It translates to CASSVGSGRTDTQYF.

J is TRBJ1-3 and V is TRBV7-9; the D is unclear. Trimming cost V 5 bases and J 0 bases, with 5 bases left between them. The CDR3 extends over 13 amino acids. Germline V CDR1 and CDR2: SEHNR, FQNEAQ (reference sequence). For the CDR3, the DNA is TGTGCCAGCAGCCCGGACTCTGGAAACACCATATATTTT. This translates into CASSPDSGNTIYF.